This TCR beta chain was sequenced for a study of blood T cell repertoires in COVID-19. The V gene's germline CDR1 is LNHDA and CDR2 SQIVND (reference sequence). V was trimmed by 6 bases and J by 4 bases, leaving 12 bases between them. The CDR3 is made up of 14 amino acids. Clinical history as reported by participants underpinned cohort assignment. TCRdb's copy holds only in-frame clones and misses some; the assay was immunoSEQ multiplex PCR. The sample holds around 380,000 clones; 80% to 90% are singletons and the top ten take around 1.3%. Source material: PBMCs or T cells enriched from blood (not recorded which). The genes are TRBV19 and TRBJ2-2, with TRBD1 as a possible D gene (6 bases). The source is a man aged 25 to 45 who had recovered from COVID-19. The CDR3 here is CASSGRGGTGELFF. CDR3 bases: TGTGCCAGTAGCGGCAGGGGTGGCACCGGGGAGCTGTTTTTT.